These T cell receptor beta chains were read from a single sample in a study of blood T cell repertoires in COVID-19. The repertoire was sequenced with immunoSEQ multiplex PCR; TCRdb's copy has only in-frame clones and lacks some. This sample has hundreds of thousands of clones, with under 90% found just once. Input material: peripheral blood. Receptors originate from a man younger than 45 with active or convalescent COVID-19. Each CDR3 is given with its conserved first and last residue. D genes are given only for firm matches. Where a row states a size, it is once, few, many or the class of an expanded clone; other rows omit it.

clone size,V gene,D gene,CDR3 length,J gene,CDR3 DNA,CDR3 protein
.,TRBV5-5,.,15,TRBJ2-7,TGTGCCAGCAGCCAGAGCACGGGACTCTCCTACGAGCAGTACTTC,CASSQSTGLSYEQYF
many,TRBV11-2,TRBD1,14,TRBJ2-7,TGTGCCAGCAGCTTAGGGACAGGGGCCTACGAGCAGTACTTC,CASSLGTGAYEQYF
.,TRBV6-2/TRBV6-3,.,14,TRBJ1-1,TGTGCCAGCAGCCCAATCTGGGCGAACACTGAAGCTTTCTTT,CASSPIWANTEAFF
.,TRBV2,.,15,TRBJ1-6,TGTGCCAGCAGTGAAGCGCAGGGAGGCAATTCACCCCTCCACTTT,CASSEAQGGNSPLHF
.,TRBV9,TRBD2,18,TRBJ2-3,TGTGCCAGCAGCGTAGCTGGAGGACTAGCTGTAAGCACAGATACGCAGTATTTT,CASSVAGGLAVSTDTQYF
.,TRBV9,TRBD1,15,TRBJ2-7,TGTGCCAGCAGCCCCGGGACAGGGACCTCCTACGAGCAGTACTTC,CASSPGTGTSYEQYF
few,TRBV19,.,14,TRBJ1-4,TGTGCCAGTAGTGGCGCAGGATATATCGAAAAACTGTTTTTT,CASSGAGYIEKLFF
.,TRBV5-1,.,14,TRBJ2-5,TGCGCCAGCAGCTTGGGGGCAGGGTCGGAGACCCAGTACTTC,CASSLGAGSETQYF
few,TRBV6-5,.,13,TRBJ1-1,TGTGCCAGCAGTTACGGAGAGAACACTGAAGCTTTCTTT,CASSYGENTEAFF
.,TRBV6-4,TRBD2,15,TRBJ2-3,TGTGCCAGCAGTGAATCTAGCGGGAGTGCAGATACGCAGTATTTT,CASSESSGSADTQYF
.,TRBV3-1/TRBV3-2,TRBD1,12,TRBJ2-5,TGTGCCAGCAGCCAAGCCGGGACAGGGTTTTACTTC,CASSQAGTGFYF
.,TRBV25-1,.,14,TRBJ1-2,TGTGCCAGCAGTGACCTCGGGACACCTTATGGCTACACCTTC,CASSDLGTPYGYTF
.,TRBV29-1,TRBD1,13,TRBJ1-2,TGCAGCGTTCCTCCTGGACAGGGCCCATTCTACACCTTC,CSVPPGQGPFYTF
.,TRBV19,TRBD2,14,TRBJ2-7,TGTGCCAGTAGTATAGTAGCGGGAGGCTACGAGCAGTACTTC,CASSIVAGGYEQYF
.,TRBV28,.,15,TRBJ1-6,TGTGCCAGCAGTTTACACCAGGGCCGTAATTCACCCCTCCACTTT,CASSLHQGRNSPLHF
.,TRBV24-1,TRBD2,19,TRBJ2-5,TGTGCCACCAGTGATTTCCGAGAGAGCGGGGGCCTGATGCAAGAGACCCAGTACTTC,CATSDFRESGGLMQETQYF
.,TRBV6-2/TRBV6-3,.,14,TRBJ2-7,TGTGCCAGCAGTAGCCAGGGAGGCGTCTACGAGCAGTACTTC,CASSSQGGVYEQYF
few,TRBV4-3,.,14,TRBJ1-1,TGCGCCAGCAGCCAAGAGCGCTTGAACACTGAAGCTTTCTTT,CASSQERLNTEAFF
once,TRBV6-6,TRBD1,14,TRBJ1-2,TGTGCCAGCAGTGCCGACAGGGGTTTTAATGGCTACACCTTC,CASSADRGFNGYTF
.,TRBV15,TRBD1,17,TRBJ1-5,TGTGCCACCAGCAGAGATGGGGGGACAGGGTCTAGGCAGCCCCAGCATTTT,CATSRDGGTGSRQPQHF
.,TRBV7-2,TRBD1,15,TRBJ1-2,TGTGCCAGCAGCTTAGGGACAGGAGATAGAGCTGGCTACACCTTC,CASSLGTGDRAGYTF
once,TRBV29-1,.,14,TRBJ1-1,TGCAGCGTTGTTCACGGTAGCCGGAACACTGAAGCTTTCTTT,CSVVHGSRNTEAFF
.,TRBV18,.,15,TRBJ1-5,TGTGCCAGCTCACCTAACATAAATAGCAATCAGCCCCAGCATTTT,CASSPNINSNQPQHF
.,TRBV30,.,13,TRBJ1-5,TGTGCCTGGAGTGTGGGGCTTAATCAGCCCCAGCATTTT,CAWSVGLNQPQHF
.,TRBV9,.,16,TRBJ1-1,TGTGCCAGCAGCGCTGCCCCGAGCGGGGGCGACACTGAAGCTTTCTTT,CASSAAPSGGDTEAFF
.,TRBV29-1,.,14,TRBJ1-3,TGCAGCGGAGGAGGCGGAGGCTCTGGAAACACCATATATTTT,CSGGGGGSGNTIYF
few,TRBV11-2,.,14,TRBJ2-7,TGTGCCAGCAGCTTGTACAGGGTCCGCTACGAGCAGTACTTC,CASSLYRVRYEQYF
.,TRBV4-1,TRBD2,20,TRBJ2-1,TGCGCCAGCAGCCAAGATGCGTTAGTCCAACGAGCGGGGTCGGGTACTATGCAGTTCTTC,CASSQDALVQRAGSGTMQFF
once,TRBV11-2,.,13,TRBJ2-5,TGTGCCAGCAGCTTAGATATGGGGCTCGGCCAGTACTTC,CASSLDMGLGQYF
.,TRBV9,.,15,TRBJ2-5,TGTGCCAGCAGCGTAGCTGGGGAGTACCAAGAGACCCAGTACTTC,CASSVAGEYQETQYF
.,TRBV4-3,.,15,TRBJ1-4,TGCGCCAGCAGCCAAGATGCCAGGGAACCTGAAAAACTGTTTTTT,CASSQDAREPEKLFF
.,TRBV5-3,TRBD1,16,TRBJ1-5,TGTGCCAGAAGCTTGGTGCCGGGACAGGGGGGTGAGCCCCAGCATTTT,CARSLVPGQGGEPQHF
.,TRBV29-1,TRBD1,13,TRBJ2-2,TGCAGCGTTAGGCAGGGGGCGACCGGGGAGCTGTTTTTT,CSVRQGATGELFF
.,TRBV19,.,15,TRBJ1-2,TGTGCCAGTAGTAAAGTGGCAAGTTCGGGATATGGCTACACCTTC,CASSKVASSGYGYTF
.,TRBV3-1/TRBV3-2,TRBD1,15,TRBJ1-2,TGTGCCAGCAGCCAACTAGGACAGGCCTACTATGGCTACACCTTC,CASSQLGQAYYGYTF
.,TRBV5-4,.,15,TRBJ2-1,TGTGCCAGCAGCGCCAGTTCTAGCTCCTACAATGAGCAGTTCTTC,CASSASSSSYNEQFF
.,TRBV6-4,.,18,TRBJ1-5,TGTGCCAGCGGCCGGCGGGGGGCCGATCTGCCACCACATCAGCCCCAGCATTTT,CASGRRGADLPPHQPQHF
.,TRBV2,.,14,TRBJ1-1,TGTGCCAGCAGTGAAACAGGGAGTTATGGTGAAGCTTTCTTT,CASSETGSYGEAFF
.,TRBV5-1,TRBD2,18,TRBJ2-3,TGCGCCAGCAGCTTGGGTCTAGCGGGAGAGGGGCGTCGAGATACGCAGTATTTT,CASSLGLAGEGRRDTQYF
few,TRBV3-1/TRBV3-2,.,15,TRBJ1-4,TGTGCCAGCAGCCAAGACACGGGGGGTAATGAAAAACTGTTTTTT,CASSQDTGGNEKLFF
.,TRBV19,TRBD2,15,TRBJ2-5,TGTGCCAGTAGTATGGGTCTAGCGGGGGAAGAGACCCAGTACTTC,CASSMGLAGEETQYF
.,TRBV27,TRBD1,14,TRBJ1-2,TGTGCCAGCAGTGAGGGACAGGGGGGGTATGGCTACACCTTC,CASSEGQGGYGYTF
.,TRBV4-3,.,16,TRBJ1-1,TGCGCCAGCAGCCAAGGAGTCAGCCTTACAGGGACTGAAGCTTTCTTT,CASSQGVSLTGTEAFF
.,TRBV7-2,TRBD2,17,TRBJ2-7,TGTGCCAGCAGCTTAAGGTCCGGCGGGGGGACCAACTACGAGCAGTACTTC,CASSLRSGGGTNYEQYF
few,TRBV6-5,.,14,TRBJ1-3,TGTGCCAGCATGAGTAGGCAGGGGGGAAACACCATATATTTT,CASMSRQGGNTIYF
.,TRBV4-1,.,16,TRBJ2-3,TGCGCCAGCAGCCCGCGGGACAGCCGTAGCACAGATACGCAGTATTTT,CASSPRDSRSTDTQYF
.,TRBV7-9,.,14,TRBJ2-5,TGTGCCAGCAGCCTAAGACTCGACCAAGAGACCCAGTACTTC,CASSLRLDQETQYF
.,TRBV7-2,TRBD1,15,TRBJ2-2,TGTGCCAGCAGCCACGTCGGACAGGGGGCCGGGGAGCTGTTTTTT,CASSHVGQGAGELFF
.,TRBV27,.,11,TRBJ2-5,TGTGCCAGCGGGTCCGTCGAGGCCCAGTACTTC,CASGSVEAQYF
.,TRBV6-1,.,12,TRBJ2-7,TGTGCCAGCAGTGAAGCCCGCTACGAGCAGTACTTC,CASSEARYEQYF
.,TRBV15,TRBD2,15,TRBJ2-7,TGTGCCACCAGCAGAGATGGGGGGGGAGACTACGAGCAGTACTTC,CATSRDGGGDYEQYF
.,TRBV4-3,TRBD2,18,TRBJ2-1,TGCGCCAGCAGCCAAGCGCCGCTAACTAGCGGGAGTACAATCGAGCAGTTCTTC,CASSQAPLTSGSTIEQFF